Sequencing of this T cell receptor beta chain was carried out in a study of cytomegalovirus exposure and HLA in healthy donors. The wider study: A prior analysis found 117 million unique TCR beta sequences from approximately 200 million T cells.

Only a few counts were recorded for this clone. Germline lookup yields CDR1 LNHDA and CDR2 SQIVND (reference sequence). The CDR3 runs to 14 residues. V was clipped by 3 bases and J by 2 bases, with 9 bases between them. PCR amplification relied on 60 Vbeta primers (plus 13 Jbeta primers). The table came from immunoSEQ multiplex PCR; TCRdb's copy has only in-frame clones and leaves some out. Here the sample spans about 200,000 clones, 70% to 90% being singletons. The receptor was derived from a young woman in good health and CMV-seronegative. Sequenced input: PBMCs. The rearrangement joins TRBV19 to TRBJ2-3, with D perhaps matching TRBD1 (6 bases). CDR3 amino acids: CASSIGQTTDTQYF. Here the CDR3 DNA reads TGTGCCAGTAGTATCGGACAGACCACAGATACGCAGTATTTT.